Described below is a single T cell receptor beta chain sequence and its context. The target antigen is unknown. In the naive CD8 group, cells lacked CD45RO and were positively selected for CCR7, so terminally differentiated effector memory CD45RA+ cells were left out. TCRdb's copy holds only in-frame clones and misses some; the assay was immunoSEQ multiplex PCR. The sample lists under 1 million clones, about 96% occurring once. The data belong to a study of shared clonotypes between healthy human individuals. Study conclusions and caveats: The naive CD4 repertoires of several donors were compared, and roughly 5% of clonotypes were shared.

The material sequenced was naive CD8+ T cells sorted from blood. This TCR was recovered from a man aged 30-40 years in good health.

The CDR3 bases are TGTGCCAGCAGCTTAGAATTGACCTACGAGCAGTACTTC. Protein sequence: CASSLELTYEQYF. The rearrangement joins TRBV7-6 to TRBJ2-7, with unresolved D. With 1 base removed from V and 2 bases from J, the gap between germline ends came to 6 bases. Germline V gives CDR1 SGHVS, CDR2 FNYEAQ. The CDR3 covers 13 residues.